This T cell receptor beta chain originates from a study of human T cells and chemical hapten exposure. Overall study context: The patch tests put 0.01% DPC on the skin of the upper back and were read 6 days later.

TCRdb ran MiXCR on the RACE reads and lists one entry per CDR3 protein. This table has 300,000 to 450,000 distinct CDR3 sequences, roughly 4.8% appearing once. This clonotype was found many times. Its antigen is unidentified. Time point in this sample: patch test 1, 2 weeks after DPC sensitization. Noted treatment: therapeutic diphenylcyclopropenone sensitization with weekly scalp DPC. Blood draws came first, before each patch test. Points from the study as a whole: With alopecia, donors may have immune responses unlike healthy people's. Those TCRs sitting above 1 in 1000 frequency stayed the same with DPC sensitization.

This sequence was found in a woman between 50 and 59 years old with alopecia areata. Some clones in this sample may be carry-over from other donors' samples. The specimen was whole blood, collected in connection with sensitization to the hapten diphenylcyclopropenone (DPC).

The CDR3 region has the DNA TGTGCCAGCAGTTACACTAGCGGCTCCTACGAGCAGTACTTC. Its translation: CASSYTSGSYEQYF. The V gene is TRBV6-2 or TRBV6-3, the J gene TRBJ2-7; 8 bases agree with TRBD2. V lost 2 bases, J lost 0 bases, and 0 bases stayed unmatched. Germline assignment: CDR1 MNHEY and CDR2 SVGEGT. CDR3 size: 14 residues.